A single sample gave rise to the 20 T cell receptor beta chains below, sequenced in a study of a mutant IDH1 vaccine in newly diagnosed glioma. The time point was: baseline, week 1 (first vaccination visit). This sample's treatment: pre-vaccination baseline after standard-of-care therapy. TCRdb's table, derived via immunoSEQ multiplex PCR, lists solely in-frame clones and lacks some. The table records about 50,000 clones, just over 85% of them present only once. The sequencing here drew on PBMCs, taken from a glioma patient treated with radiotherapy, temozolomide or both. These receptors were taken from a man in his forties with glioma.

The chain links TRBV7-8 to TRBJ1-5, with unresolved D. The CDR3 totals 14 residues. Germline CDR1 SGHVS, CDR2 FQNEAQ. Trimming removed 1 base from V and 11 bases from J, with 15 bases in between. The CDR3 sequence is CASSLDQVNPSQHF. The CDR3 DNA sequence: TGTGCCAGCAGCTTAGACCAGGTCAACCCGTCCCAGCATTTT. Based on the CDR3 plus reference TRBV7-8 and TRBJ1-5, the full variable domain is GAGVSQSPRYKVAKRGQDVALRCDPISGHVSLFWYQQALGQGPEFLTYFQNEAQLDKSGLPSDRFFAERPEGSVSTLKIQRTQQEDSAVYLCASSLDQVNPSQHFGDGTRLSIL.

On this clone itself: The sample holds other DNA sequences that translate to the same CDR3. This chain links TRBV6-5 with TRBJ1-1; D may be TRBD1 (5 bases). The ends were cut back, 2 bases at V and 4 bases at J, with 8 bases in the middle. The CDR3 is 13 residues long. Germline CDR1 and CDR2: MNHEY and SVGAGI. CDR3 loop: CASSYRGGTEAFF. The CDR3, as DNA: TGTGCCAGCAGTTACCGGGGGGGCACTGAAGCTTTCTTT.

V and J are TRBV5-4 and TRBJ2-5; D gene uncertain. Germline lookup yields CDR1 SGHNT and CDR2 YYREEE (reference sequence). With 2 bases removed from V and 4 bases from J, the gap between germline ends came to 6 bases. The CDR3 is 12 residues long. The CDR3 DNA sequence: TGTGCCAGCAGCTTACCATCAGAGACCCAGTACTTC. Amino acids: CASSLPSETQYF. The full variable domain, its missing parts supplied by reference TRBV5-4 and TRBJ2-5, is ETGVTQSPTHLIKTRGQQVTLRCSSQSGHNTVSWYQQALGQGPQFIFQYYREEENGRGNFPPRFSGLQFPNYSSELNVNALELDDSALYLCASSLPSETQYFGPGTRLLVL.

This chain links TRBV13 with TRBJ2-3; D remains unclear. Trimming pared 1 base from V and 3 bases from J, leaving 11 bases between. The germline CDR1 and CDR2 sequences are PRHDT and FYEKMQ (reference sequence). The CDR3 has 15 amino acids. The CDR3 sequence: CASSLDFWETDTQYF. CDR3 sequence (DNA): TGTGCCAGCAGCTTAGATTTTTGGGAAACAGATACGCAGTATTTT.

CDR3 sequence reads: CASSTRTGTNTEAFF. The DNA for the CDR3 is TGCGCCAGCAGCACCCGGACAGGGACGAACACTGAAGCTTTCTTT. This chain connects TRBV5-1 to TRBJ1-1, with 8 positions matching TRBD1. Germline V gene lookup returns CDR1 SGHRS and CDR2 YFSETQ. The CDR3 has 15 residues. Unmatched junction bases numbered 6, after V lost 4 bases and J lost 1 base.

The V call is TRBV7-2, the J call TRBJ2-5; 7 bases agree with TRBD1. CDR1 is SGHTA and CDR2 is FQGNSA in the germline V gene. V was pared by 5 bases and J by 5 bases, with 5 bases of the junction left unmatched. The CDR3 extends over 13 amino acids. The CDR3 reads CASSRDSQETQYF. CDR3 DNA sequence: TGTGCCAGCAGCAGGGACAGTCAGGAGACCCAGTACTTC.

This chain joins TRBV2 and TRBJ2-5; D unclear. V gave up 10 bases and J gave up 5 bases, with 14 bases separating them. The CDR3 is 12 amino acids. Germline V gene data show CDR1 as SNHLY and CDR2 as FYNNEI. The CDR3 loop reads CATNYGLETQYF. DNA of the CDR3: TGTGCCACCAACTACGGGTTGGAGACCCAGTACTTC. Full variable domain (rest looked up from reference TRBV2 and TRBJ2-5): EPEVTQTPSHQVTQMGQEVILRCVPISNHLYFYWYRQILGQKVEFLVSFYNNEISEKSEIFDDQFSVERPDGSNFTLKIRSTKLEDSAMYFCATNYGLETQYFGPGTRLLVL.

As DNA, the CDR3 is TGTGCCAGCAGTATTATAGGGAATGAGCAGTTCTTC. It is translated as CASSIIGNEQFF. V is TRBV27 and J is TRBJ2-1; D gene unclear. Germline CDR1 MNHEY, CDR2 SMNVEV (reference sequence). Trimming removed 5 bases from V and 7 bases from J, with 9 bases in between. The CDR3 has 12 residues.

The chain links TRBV4-1 to TRBJ2-5; TRBD2 matches 12 bases. Germline CDR1 MGHRA, CDR2 YSYEKL. Trimming took 2 bases from V and 4 from J; bases not matched to a gene: 8. This CDR3 has 17 residues. The CDR3: CASSQRGWGLAGETQYF. The CDR3 coding sequence is TGCGCCAGCAGCCAAAGGGGGTGGGGACTAGCGGGAGAGACCCAGTACTTC.

The gene calls are TRBV7-2 and TRBJ2-5; 7 bases line up with TRBD1. This CDR3 has 16 amino acids. With V trimmed by 1 base and J by 5 bases, 10 bases remained unmatched. Germline V CDR1 and CDR2: SGHTA, FQGNSA. Here the CDR3 DNA reads TGTGCCAGCAGCTTAGGGGGGACAGTACGACGGGAGACCCAGTACTTC. Amino acid sequence: CASSLGGTVRRETQYF.

This chain joins TRBV11-2 and TRBJ2-3; the D gene is possibly TRBD1 (5 bases). This CDR3 is 14 amino acids long. Germline loops: CDR1 SGHAT, CDR2 FQNNGV. V lost 3 bases, J lost 4 bases, and 11 bases lay in between. As DNA, the CDR3 is TGTGCCAGCAGCTTTTGGGGCCGGGCAGATACGCAGTATTTT. The encoded protein is CASSFWGRADTQYF.

The rearrangement uses TRBV6-1 and TRBJ2-7; TRBD2 agrees at 10 bases. The CDR3 spans 18 residues. The trim removed 4 bases at V and 3 bases at J, leaving 15 bases unmatched. Germline V gene sequence: CDR1 MNHNS, CDR2 SASEGT. DNA of the CDR3: TGTGCCAGCAGTGCTCTACTCTTCACTAGCGGGACCAACTACGAGCAGTACTTC. Its protein is CASSALLFTSGTNYEQYF.

The rearrangement joins TRBV23-1 to TRBJ2-1, with D perhaps TRBD2 (5 bases). TRBV23-1 has ORF status, its function being uncertain. V lost 3 bases, J lost 0 bases, and 12 bases lay in between. The CDR3 has 16 amino acids. The CDR3 DNA reads as TGCGCCAGCAGTCAGAGGACTTTCAGCTCCTACAATGAGCAGTTCTTC. This translates into CASSQRTFSSYNEQFF.

The chain employs TRBV7-2 and TRBJ2-3; D unclear. CDR1 and CDR2 (germline): SGHTA, FQGNSA. Trimming pared 4 bases from V and 2 bases from J, leaving 4 bases between. This CDR3 comprises 12 residues. The CDR3 DNA reads TGTGCCAGCAGCTCGCCCACAGATACGCAGTATTTT. The encoded protein is CASSSPTDTQYF.

The chain couples TRBV5-1 to TRBJ1-1, with D perhaps matching TRBD1 (5 bases). The CDR3 is 15 residues long. V lost 4 bases to trimming and J lost 6 bases, with 19 bases between them. CDR1 SGHRS and CDR2 YFSETQ come from the germline V gene. CDR3 in DNA: TGCGCCAGCAGCGAGGCGCCAGGGTTAAGCGCTGAAGCTTTCTTT. Translating gives CASSEAPGLSAEAFF.

The chain uses TRBV15 and TRBJ2-2; 10 bases align to TRBD1. With 5 bases clipped from V and 3 bases from J, the junction kept 3 bases outside the gene matches. Germline lookup yields CDR1 LNHNV and CDR2 YYDKDF (reference sequence). The CDR3 sequence is 15 residues long. The CDR3 sequence is CATSWDRGDTGELFF. Here the CDR3 DNA reads TGTGCCACCAGCTGGGACAGGGGTGACACCGGGGAGCTGTTTTTT.

This clone was observed a single time. This chain links TRBV7-2 with TRBJ1-5; 12 bases are shared with TRBD1. The V and J ends lost 5 bases and 7 bases, in that order; junction bases with no gene match: 6. From germline, CDR1 is SGHTA and CDR2 FQGNSA. The CDR3 runs to 15 residues. The CDR3 loop reads CASSVGTGGLQPQHF. Written as DNA, the CDR3 is TGTGCCAGCAGCGTCGGGACAGGGGGCCTCCAGCCCCAGCATTTT.

The chain is built from TRBV5-1 and TRBJ2-7, with D uncertain. V lost 1 base, J lost 7 bases, and 6 bases lay in between. Germline CDR1 SGHRS, CDR2 YFSETQ. The CDR3 is made up of 11 amino acids. The CDR3 bases are TGCGCCAGCAGCTTGCGTGGGGAGCAGTACTTC. It codes for CASSLRGEQYF.

The chain employs TRBV9 and TRBJ1-5; 9 nucleotides agree with TRBD1. CDR1 and CDR2 (germline): SGDLS, YYNGEE. The CDR3 runs 19 residues. V dropped 0 bases and J dropped 5; count of bases not matched to a gene: 15. CDR3 sequence (DNA): TGTGCCAGCAGCGTAGAAAGGGACAGGGTGATGTTAGAGGATCAGCCCCAGCATTTT. Translating it yields CASSVERDRVMLEDQPQHF.

The chain couples TRBV7-2 to TRBJ2-3, with a tentative D call TRBD1 (6 bases). Germline assignment: CDR1 SGHTA and CDR2 FQGNSA. V was shortened by 0 bases and J by 6 bases, with 19 bases between the two germline ends. The CDR3 covers 17 residues. The CDR3: CASSLAAGLGAGDTQYF. In DNA, the CDR3 is TGTGCCAGCAGCTTAGCCGCTGGACTGGGGGCAGGCGATACGCAGTATTTT.